The 21 T cell receptor beta chains below all came from one sample that was sequenced in a study of blood T cells in healthy people across ages. A second PCR of about 6 to 11 cycles used a sample-barcoded 5' primer and a J-beta primer mix. TCRdb processed the 5' RACE reads anew with MiXCR; each CDR3 protein has one entry. The sample records 650,000 to 900,000 distinct CDR3 sequences, 60% to 80% being singletons. The sequenced sample was blood. These TCRs come from a man aged 25 to 40 in good health.

This clonotype was counted a few times. The CDR3 nucleotides are TGCAGCGTTGTAGTCAGGGCCTACGAGCAGTACTTC. Its protein is CSVVVRAYEQYF. The chain is built from TRBV29-1 and TRBJ2-7, with D possibly matching TRBD1 (5 bases). In germline, CDR1 is SQVTM, CDR2 ANQGSEA. Trimming took 4 bases from V and 2 from J, leaving 9 bases between them. CDR3 length: 12 residues.

This sequence joins TRBV7-2 and TRBJ1-6; D is possibly TRBD1 (6 bases). The germline V and J ends were trimmed by 0 bases and 6 bases, with 15 bases remaining between them. CDR3 length: 17 residues. Germline lookup yields CDR1 SGHTA and CDR2 FQGNSA. CDR3 bases: TGTGCCAGCAGCTTAGCGCACGGGGGCGCGGGTAATTCACCCCTCCACTTT. It encodes CASSLAHGGAGNSPLHF.

This chain uses TRBV7-2 with TRBJ2-5, with a tentative D call TRBD2 (6 bases). V dropped 3 bases and J dropped 5 bases, with 22 bases sitting between them. The CDR3 is made up of 17 amino acids. Germline assignment: CDR1 SGHTA and CDR2 FQGNSA. CDR3 loop: CASSFTPGVAPGETQYF. DNA of the CDR3: TGTGCCAGCAGCTTCACTCCGGGGGTCGCCCCAGGGGAGACCCAGTACTTC.

This chain joins TRBV9 and TRBJ2-3; 7 nucleotides align to TRBD2. The CDR3 consists of 15 residues. V was clipped by 0 bases and J by 2 bases; unmatched bases: 3. In germline, CDR1 is SGDLS, CDR2 YYNGEE. The CDR3 loop is CASSVAGTITDTQYF. CDR3 DNA sequence: TGTGCCAGCAGCGTAGCGGGGACTATCACAGATACGCAGTATTTT.

This clonotype has a count of ten or more. The chain couples TRBV4-3 to TRBJ1-2; D remains ambiguous. V lost 1 base and J 3 bases, leaving 12 bases between the germline ends. CDR3 length: 15 amino acids. The V gene's germline CDR1 is LGHNA and CDR2 YSLEER. The CDR3: CASSQGLRVDYGYTF. CDR3 in DNA: TGCGCCAGCAGCCAAGGGTTGAGGGTTGACTATGGCTACACCTTC.

The J gene is TRBJ2-7, the V gene TRBV20-1; D possibly corresponds to TRBD1 (7 bases). Matching the DNA end better, TRBJ2-5 makes the J call doubtful. Looked up from germline, CDR1 is DFQATT and CDR2 is SNEGSKA (reference sequence). The CDR3 has 15 amino acids. This CDR3 reads CSARRRGRFPETQYF. DNA for the CDR3: TGCAGTGCTAGGAGGAGGGGGCGCTTCCCAGAGACCCAGTACTTC.

The rearrangement joins TRBV10-3 to TRBJ2-1; TRBD1 matches at 9 bases. This CDR3 region has 15 residues. V dropped 8 bases and J dropped 0; count of bases not matched to a gene: 5. Germline-derived CDR1 and CDR2 are ENHRY and SYGVKD. CDR3 sequence (DNA): TGTGCCATCGCGGTACAGGGGGCCTCCTACAATGAGCAGTTCTTC. Its protein product is CAIAVQGASYNEQFF.

The chain combines TRBV10-3 with TRBJ2-7, with a weak D call TRBD1 (5 bases). Trimming removed 3 bases from V and 0 bases from J, with 12 bases in between. The length of the CDR3 is 15 residues. Germline values: CDR1 ENHRY, CDR2 SYGVKD. The CDR3 loop is CAISDRQSSSYEQYF. The DNA of the CDR3 is TGTGCCATCAGTGACCGACAGTCTAGCTCCTACGAGCAGTACTTC.

The chain couples TRBV7-2 to TRBJ2-3; the D gene is possibly TRBD2 (6 bases). The V gene's germline CDR1 is SGHTA and CDR2 FQGNSA. CDR3 length equals 15 residues. V lost 3 bases and J lost 0, with 10 bases in between. CDR3 nucleotides: TGTGCCAGCAGCTTCACGGGGACTAGCACAGATACGCAGTATTTT. Amino acids: CASSFTGTSTDTQYF.

The chain carries TRBV9 and TRBJ1-1; D is undetermined. With 4 bases removed from V and 7 bases from J, the gap between germline ends came to 14 bases. The CDR3 length is 13 residues. Germline CDR1 and CDR2: SGDLS and YYNGEE. Here the CDR3 reads CASSTSPSDEAFF. In nucleotides, the CDR3 is TGTGCCAGCAGCACTTCTCCGTCGGATGAAGCTTTCTTT.

CDR3 DNA sequence: TGTGCCACCAGTGATAAGGGACGTCATGAGCAGTTCTTC. As protein: CATSDKGRHEQFF. The rearrangement links TRBV24-1 to TRBJ2-1, with D tentatively TRBD1 or TRBD2 (5 bases each). The CDR3 consists of 13 residues. Trimming stripped 3 bases from V and 8 bases from J, with 10 bases between. Looked up from germline, CDR1 is KGHDR and CDR2 is SFDVKD.

V and J are TRBV20-1 and TRBJ2-1; 7 bases fit TRBD1. The CDR3 contains 14 residues. The J segment lost 6 bases and the V segment lost 2 bases, leaving 7 bases of the junction unmatched. The germline V gene encodes CDR1 DFQATT and CDR2 SNEGSKA (reference sequence). The CDR3, as DNA: TGCAGTGCTAGAACGTCGACAGGGATCAATGAGCAGTTCTTC. Translating it yields CSARTSTGINEQFF.

V gene TRBV4-2 combines with J gene TRBJ2-7; 13 bases are shared with TRBD2. This CDR3 spans 18 amino acids. Per germline, CDR1 LGHNA and CDR2 YNFKEQ. The ends lost 5 bases at V and 3 bases at J; junction bases unmatched: 13. CDR3 coding DNA: TGTGCCAGCAGCTTAGGAAGGGCCGGGACTAGCGGGGACTACGAGCAGTACTTC. Its translation is CASSLGRAGTSGDYEQYF.

The chain employs TRBV27 and TRBJ2-1; TRBD1 agrees at 9 bases. The CDR3 is made up of 16 amino acids. Trimming at V came to 2 bases and at J to 7 bases, leaving 9 bases not matched to a gene. CDR1 is MNHEY, CDR2 SMNVEV, per germline (reference sequence). CDR3 region: CASSLSWDRVLNEQFF. In DNA form, the CDR3 reads TGTGCCAGCAGTTTAAGTTGGGACAGGGTCCTAAATGAGCAGTTCTTC.

This clonotype showed up just a few times. This clone may be a read error of a much larger clone one base away. V is TRBV7-3 and J is TRBJ2-1, with D perhaps TRBD1 (6 bases). CDR3 length: 15 residues. Germline lookup yields CDR1 SGHTA and CDR2 FQGTGA. V was shortened by 5 bases and J by 2 bases, with 13 bases between the two germline ends. The CDR3 spells CASSPVGGPYNEQFF. For the CDR3, the DNA is TGTGCCAGCAGCCCGGTTGGGGGCCCCTACAATGAGCAGTTCTTC.

A few counts support this clonotype. V is TRBV12-3 or TRBV12-4 and J is TRBJ2-6; 10 bases agree with TRBD2. This CDR3 has 17 residues. V trimming: 5 bases; J trimming: 0 bases; junction bases outside the gene matches: 4. In nucleotides, the CDR3 is TGTGCCAGCAGTCCACTAGCGGGGAGCTCTGGGGCCAACGTCCTGACTTTC. Its protein product is CASSPLAGSSGANVLTF.

The chain couples TRBV2 to TRBJ2-1; weak D call: TRBD2 (6 bases). Germline V gene sequence: CDR1 SNHLY, CDR2 FYNNEI. The CDR3 has 15 residues. Trimming took off 8 bases at V and 4 bases at J, with 18 bases between the two ends. Here the CDR3 DNA reads TGTGCCAGCCACGGGACTCTGAATTTATACAATGAGCAGTTCTTC. It codes for CASHGTLNLYNEQFF.

The rearrangement uses TRBV20-1 and TRBJ1-4; unclear D gene. Germline V gene lookup returns CDR1 DFQATT and CDR2 SNEGSKA (reference sequence). V was trimmed by 6 bases and J by 5 bases, leaving 16 bases between them. This CDR3 contains 14 residues. The CDR3 loop reads CSASAARRNEKLFF. Written as DNA, the CDR3 is TGCAGTGCCTCGGCGGCCAGACGGAATGAAAAACTGTTTTTT.

V is TRBV24-1 and J is TRBJ2-1; D call uncertain. Trimming stripped 9 bases from V and 5 bases from J, with 16 bases between. Germline V CDR1 and CDR2: KGHDR, SFDVKD. This CDR3 contains 14 residues. The chain's CDR3 is CATPTGYRNNEQFF. The DNA of the CDR3 is TGTGCCACCCCGACGGGTTACAGAAACAATGAGCAGTTCTTC.

This chain connects TRBV4-3 to TRBJ2-2, with a tentative D call TRBD1 (6 bases). The V end was cut by 0 bases, the J end by 9 bases, with 17 bases between. Germline values: CDR1 LGHNA, CDR2 YSLEER. There are 16 residues in the CDR3. CDR3 sequence reads: CASSQDLLGANRELFF. CDR3 coding DNA: TGCGCCAGCAGCCAAGATCTATTGGGGGCGAACAGGGAGCTGTTTTTT.

In its sample, this clonotype was seen a few times. The chain is built from TRBV10-3 and TRBJ1-2, with 7 bases matching TRBD1. V was pared by 7 bases and J by 2 bases, with 7 bases of the junction left unmatched. Per germline, CDR1 ENHRY and CDR2 SYGVKD. The CDR3 length is 14 residues. The CDR3 DNA sequence: TGTGCCATCAACCCAAAACAGGGGAACTATGGCTACACCTTC. Amino acids: CAINPKQGNYGYTF.